Listed below are T cell receptor beta chains from one sample, sequenced in a study of blood T cell repertoires in COVID-19. Method: immunoSEQ multiplex PCR; TCRdb's copy keeps in-frame clones and lacks some. This sample has approximately 28,000 clones, with 88% found just once. The sequenced sample was peripheral blood. The origin of the receptors is a human donor in a cohort sampled during active COVID-19. Each CDR3 is given with its conserved first and last residue. D genes are given only for firm matches. The listing skips clone size in some rows; elsewhere it reads once, few, many or a size class.

j_gene: TRBJ1-1; abundance: -; d_gene: TRBD1; len: 16; v_gene: TRBV3-1/TRBV3-2; CDR3aa: CASSQGLQGGVTEAFF; CDR3nt: TGTGCCAGCAGCCAAGGATTACAGGGGGGGGTCACTGAAGCTTTCTTT
j_gene: TRBJ2-2; abundance: once; d_gene: -; len: 16; v_gene: TRBV27; CDR3aa: CASSLGREGNTGELFF; CDR3nt: TGTGCCAGCAGTTTAGGCAGGGAAGGGAACACCGGGGAGCTGTTTTTT
j_gene: TRBJ2-5; abundance: -; d_gene: -; len: 15; v_gene: TRBV27; CDR3aa: CASSLSRSYGETQYF; CDR3nt: TGTGCCAGCAGTTTATCTAGATCGTACGGGGAGACCCAGTACTTC
j_gene: TRBJ2-3; abundance: -; d_gene: -; len: 13; v_gene: TRBV7-3; CDR3aa: CASSSGQSDTQYF; CDR3nt: TGTGCCAGCAGCAGCGGACAGTCGGATACGCAGTATTTT
j_gene: TRBJ2-3; abundance: -; d_gene: -; len: 13; v_gene: TRBV12-3/TRBV12-4; CDR3aa: CASSPTTTDTQYF; CDR3nt: TGTGCCAGCAGCCCCACTACCACAGATACGCAGTATTTT
j_gene: TRBJ2-7; abundance: -; d_gene: -; len: 15; v_gene: TRBV13; CDR3aa: CASSSGDRTRYEQYF; CDR3nt: TGTGCCAGCAGCAGCGGGGACAGGACACGCTACGAGCAGTACTTC
j_gene: TRBJ2-1; abundance: once; d_gene: TRBD1; len: 15; v_gene: TRBV19; CDR3aa: CASTPGQSSYNEQFF; CDR3nt: TGTGCCAGTACCCCGGGACAGAGCTCCTACAATGAGCAGTTCTTC
j_gene: TRBJ2-5; abundance: -; d_gene: TRBD2; len: 15; v_gene: TRBV9; CDR3aa: CASSPKLAGQETQYF; CDR3nt: TGTGCCAGCAGCCCCAAACTAGCGGGGCAAGAGACCCAGTACTTC
j_gene: TRBJ2-1; abundance: -; d_gene: TRBD1; len: 14; v_gene: TRBV5-4; CDR3aa: CASSPYRGADEQFF; CDR3nt: TGTGCCAGCAGCCCTTACAGGGGCGCGGATGAGCAGTTCTTC
j_gene: TRBJ2-7; abundance: -; d_gene: -; len: 16; v_gene: TRBV9; CDR3aa: CASSVEAFPRIYEQYF; CDR3nt: TGTGCCAGCAGCGTAGAAGCATTCCCCCGCATCTACGAGCAGTACTTC
j_gene: TRBJ2-6; abundance: -; d_gene: -; len: 14; v_gene: TRBV13; CDR3aa: CASTLKQGANVLTF; CDR3nt: TGTGCCAGCACCCTTAAACAGGGGGCCAACGTCCTGACTTTC
j_gene: TRBJ2-7; abundance: -; d_gene: TRBD1; len: 17; v_gene: TRBV3-1/TRBV3-2; CDR3aa: CASSQDVDRGLYYEQYF; CDR3nt: TGTGCCAGCAGCCAAGATGTAGACAGGGGGCTTTACTACGAGCAGTACTTC
j_gene: TRBJ2-7; abundance: -; d_gene: -; len: 15; v_gene: TRBV15; CDR3aa: CATSRDVQGGYEQYF; CDR3nt: TGTGCCACCAGCAGAGATGTCCAGGGGGGCTACGAGCAGTACTTC
j_gene: TRBJ2-7; abundance: -; d_gene: -; len: 13; v_gene: TRBV10-1; CDR3aa: CASSESGRSEQYF; CDR3nt: TGCGCCAGCAGTGAGTCGGGCCGATCCGAGCAGTACTTC
j_gene: TRBJ1-2; abundance: -; d_gene: TRBD1; len: 11; v_gene: TRBV28; CDR3aa: CALQGADGYTF; CDR3nt: TGTGCCCTACAGGGGGCCGATGGCTACACCTTC
j_gene: TRBJ2-1; abundance: once; d_gene: TRBD2; len: 16; v_gene: TRBV3-1/TRBV3-2; CDR3aa: CASSQDASGGAGEQFF; CDR3nt: TGTGCCAGCAGCCAAGATGCCAGCGGGGGGGCAGGAGAGCAGTTCTTC
j_gene: TRBJ2-1; abundance: -; d_gene: -; len: 14; v_gene: TRBV7-9; CDR3aa: CASSLGGPGLEQFF; CDR3nt: TGTGCCAGCAGCTTAGGGGGCCCCGGGCTCGAGCAGTTCTTC
j_gene: TRBJ2-3; abundance: once; d_gene: TRBD2; len: 19; v_gene: TRBV7-2; CDR3aa: CASSRRRTSGRTSTDTQYF; CDR3nt: TGTGCCAGCAGCAGACGCCGGACTAGCGGGAGAACTAGCACAGATACGCAGTATTTT
j_gene: TRBJ2-3; abundance: -; d_gene: -; len: 14; v_gene: TRBV7-9; CDR3aa: CASSSKLASDTQYF; CDR3nt: TGTGCCAGCAGCTCCAAATTAGCATCAGATACGCAGTATTTT
j_gene: TRBJ2-1; abundance: -; d_gene: -; len: 11; v_gene: TRBV7-3; CDR3aa: CASSSSDEQFF; CDR3nt: TGTGCCAGCAGCTCTAGCGACGAGCAGTTCTTC
j_gene: TRBJ2-3; abundance: -; d_gene: TRBD2; len: 17; v_gene: TRBV10-1; CDR3aa: CASSPEAGDYRGGTQYF; CDR3nt: TGCGCCAGCAGTCCTGAAGCGGGGGACTACAGAGGGGGTACGCAGTATTTT
j_gene: TRBJ2-3; abundance: -; d_gene: TRBD1; len: 15; v_gene: TRBV12-5; CDR3aa: CASGLMDRDRNTQYF; CDR3nt: TGTGCTAGTGGTTTGATGGACAGGGATCGAAATACGCAGTATTTT